Below are 30 T cell receptor beta chains sequenced from a single sample in a study of neoadjuvant anti-PD-1 for oral cavity cancer. Profiled with immunoSEQ multiplex PCR; TCRdb holds only in-frame clones, not every one. The sample carries fewer than 15,000 clones, 55% to 80% recorded once. Sequences were derived from PBMCs, sampled before nivolumab (anti-PD-1) treatment. The receptors derive from a person aged 40 to 85 with oral cavity squamous cell carcinoma.

The chain links TRBV19 to TRBJ1-1, with no clear D. Germline V gives CDR1 LNHDA, CDR2 SQIVND (reference sequence). Between the trimmed V and J ends, which lost 5 bases and 1 base, there was a span of 14 bases. The CDR3 length is 15 residues. The CDR3 loop is CASSDLDLPNTEAFF. The CDR3 DNA follows: TGTGCCAGTAGTGACTTAGACTTACCGAACACTGAAGCTTTCTTT.

The chain carries TRBV6-5 and TRBJ1-2; 7 bases are a match to TRBD1. The V and J ends lost 6 bases and 4 bases, in that order; junction bases with no gene match: 5. The CDR3 is made up of 13 amino acids. Germline V gene lookup returns CDR1 MNHEY and CDR2 SVGAGI. In nucleotides, the CDR3 is TGTGCCAGCAGCGCCAGGGGGGGCTATGGCTACACCTTC. Its protein is CASSARGGYGYTF.

The genes are TRBV18 and TRBJ2-5, with TRBD1 identical over 9 bases. This CDR3 spans 15 amino acids. V was clipped by 3 bases and J by 5 bases; unmatched bases: 7. CDR1 is KGHSH, CDR2 LQKENI, per germline. The DNA for the CDR3 is TGTGCCAGCTCACCGAAAAGGACAGGGGCTGAGACCCAGTACTTC. This codes for CASSPKRTGAETQYF.

J is TRBJ2-7 and V is TRBV5-1; possibly TRBD2 for D (6 bases). Germline CDR1 is SGHRS and CDR2 is YFSETQ. This CDR3 contains 13 residues. Trimming took off 4 bases at V and 10 bases at J, with 18 bases between the two ends. DNA of the CDR3: TGCGCCAGCAGCGGGGGGACCTCAACTGGACAGTACTTC. This encodes CASSGGTSTGQYF.

DNA of the CDR3: TGCGCCAGCAGCCTGGGACACTCCTACGAGCAGTACTTC. Translated: CASSLGHSYEQYF. The chain combines TRBV4-1 with TRBJ2-7; maybe TRBD1 (6 bases). The CDR3 has 13 amino acids. V shed 4 bases and J shed 0 bases, with 7 bases lying between them. Germline CDR1 MGHRA, CDR2 YSYEKL.

The V call is TRBV11-2, the J call TRBJ2-1; D is unresolved. This CDR3 is 15 amino acids long. Trimming pared 1 base from V and 0 bases from J, leaving 7 bases between. CDR1 and CDR2 (germline): SGHAT, FQNNGV. The CDR3: CASSLGGASYNEQFF. In DNA form, the CDR3 reads TGTGCCAGCAGCTTAGGGGGTGCCTCCTACAATGAGCAGTTCTTC.

The rearrangement joins TRBV15 to TRBJ1-6, with 9 bases identical to TRBD1. The V gene's germline CDR1 is LNHNV and CDR2 YYDKDF (reference sequence). J was trimmed by 7 bases and V by 6 bases; bases with no gene match: 7. The CDR3 consists of 15 residues. The CDR3 protein is CATRPQGAQNSPLHF. In DNA, the CDR3 is TGTGCCACCAGACCACAGGGGGCTCAGAATTCACCCCTCCACTTT.

The chain couples TRBV6-1 to TRBJ1-2, with 7 nucleotides matching TRBD1. Germline trimming cut 6 bases from V and 7 bases from J; bases unmatched to any gene: 14. The CDR3 has 15 residues. Germline V lookup: CDR1 MNHNS, CDR2 SASEGT. In DNA form, the CDR3 reads TGTGCCAGCAGAGGACAGGTACAAATCCCCCTTGGCTACACCTTC. As protein: CASRGQVQIPLGYTF.

CDR3 protein: CASSSDTAPPRTQYF. CDR3 bases: TGTGCCAGCAGTTCCGACACCGCCCCCCCGAGGACGCAGTATTTT. This chain connects TRBV6-6 to TRBJ2-3; D ambiguous. The CDR3 has 15 amino acids. With 4 bases removed from V and 9 bases from J, the gap between germline ends came to 20 bases. CDR1 is MNHNY, CDR2 SVGAGI, per germline (reference sequence).

The gene calls are TRBV28 and TRBJ2-3, with D tentatively TRBD2 (5 bases). The length of the CDR3 is 12 residues. Germline CDR1 MDHEN, CDR2 SYDVKM. V was clipped by 6 bases and J by 8 bases, with 12 bases between them. In DNA form, the CDR3 reads TGTGCCAGCAGCTTCCGAGGAGGTACGCAGTATTTT. Encoded protein: CASSFRGGTQYF.

This chain joins TRBV27 and TRBJ2-3; D possibly matches TRBD1 or TRBD2 (6 bases each). The germline CDR1 and CDR2 sequences are MNHEY and SMNVEV (reference sequence). Trimming took 6 bases from V and 1 from J, leaving 14 bases between them. The CDR3 runs to 15 residues. The CDR3 sequence is CASRGAGTGTDTQYF. The CDR3 region has the DNA TGTGCCAGCAGGGGGGCGGGGACGGGCACAGATACGCAGTATTTT.

The rearrangement uses TRBV19 and TRBJ2-2; D is uncertain. Germline V gene sequence: CDR1 LNHDA, CDR2 SQIVND (reference sequence). Trimming cost V 2 bases and J 7 bases, with 5 bases left between them. The CDR3 contains 12 residues. The chain's CDR3 is CASSIRVGELFF. The CDR3 DNA follows: TGTGCCAGTAGTATAAGGGTCGGGGAGCTGTTTTTT.

This sequence joins TRBV7-6 and TRBJ1-1; D gene unclear. Per the germline V gene, CDR1 is SGHVS and CDR2 is FNYEAQ. This CDR3 has 13 amino acids. V was clipped by 1 base and J by 6 bases, with 9 bases between them. CDR3 residues: CASSLVERAEAFF. CDR3 coding DNA: TGTGCCAGCAGCTTAGTAGAGCGCGCTGAAGCTTTCTTT.

The genes are TRBV28 and TRBJ1-6; possible D gene TRBD1, 5 bases. Trimming left V 11 bases short and J 10 bases short, with 18 bases between. Germline V gene lookup returns CDR1 MDHEN and CDR2 SYDVKM. The CDR3 runs to 13 residues. The chain's CDR3 is CAVTGELGSPLHF. CDR3 DNA sequence: TGTGCCGTGACGGGGGAGCTAGGCTCACCCCTCCACTTT.

This clone was recorded only once. V usage is TRBV7-8 and J usage is TRBJ1-1; TRBD1 is a possible D gene (5 bases). Trimming pared 5 bases from V and 1 base from J, leaving 11 bases between. CDR3 size: 14 residues. CDR1 is SGHVS, CDR2 FQNEAQ, per germline. CDR3 region: CASSLIQGNTEAFF. The CDR3 DNA reads TGTGCCAGCAGCCTAATTCAGGGGAACACTGAAGCTTTCTTT.

The J gene is TRBJ2-2, the V gene TRBV29-1, with unresolved D. V lost 4 bases, J lost 7 bases, and 13 bases lay in between. Germline CDR1 SQVTM, CDR2 ANQGSEA. The CDR3 has 13 amino acids. The CDR3: CSVVGTLGGELFF. The CDR3, as DNA: TGCAGCGTTGTAGGCACCTTGGGCGGGGAGCTGTTTTTT.

The sample holds a few counts of this clone. V usage is TRBV7-2 and J usage is TRBJ1-1; D is possibly TRBD1 (5 bases). The CDR3 contains 14 residues. V was clipped by 5 bases and J by 3 bases, with 13 bases between them. Looked up from germline, CDR1 is SGHTA and CDR2 is FQGNSA. The CDR3 is CASSPTQGYTEAFF. CDR3 nucleotide sequence: TGTGCCAGCAGCCCCACCCAGGGATACACTGAAGCTTTCTTT. Together with reference TRBV7-2 and TRBJ1-1, the CDR3 gives the full variable domain: GAGVSQSPSNKVTEKGKDVELRCDPISGHTALYWYRQSLGQGLEFLIYFQGNSAPDKSGLPSDRFSAERTGGSVSTLTIQRTQQEDSAVYLCASSPTQGYTEAFFGQGTRLTVV.

Only a few counts were recorded for this clone. CDR3 sequence (DNA): TGTGCCAGTAGCGTCCCGGGACAGGGGATCGGCAATCAGCCCCAGCATTTT. It encodes CASSVPGQGIGNQPQHF. This chain uses TRBV19 with TRBJ1-5, with 10 bases fitting TRBD1. The CDR3 consists of 17 residues. Germline V gene data show CDR1 as LNHDA and CDR2 as SQIVND (reference sequence). With 6 bases clipped from V and 2 bases from J, the junction kept 10 bases outside the gene matches.

The chain uses TRBV5-1 and TRBJ1-5, with unresolved D. Germline assignment: CDR1 SGHRS and CDR2 YFSETQ. This CDR3 has 14 amino acids. Trimming left V 4 bases short and J 5 bases short, with 13 bases between. CDR3 protein: CASSPGGVDQPQHF. CDR3 bases: TGCGCCAGCAGCCCCGGTGGGGTGGATCAGCCCCAGCATTTT. Full variable domain (remainder filled in from reference TRBV5-1 and TRBJ1-5): KAGVTQTPRYLIKTRGQQVTLSCSPISGHRSVSWYQQTPGQGLQFLFEYFSETQRNKGNFPGRFSGRQFSNSRSEMNVSTLELGDSALYLCASSPGGVDQPQHFGDGTRLSIL.

The chain couples TRBV14 to TRBJ2-1; 11 nucleotides match TRBD2. Germline loops: CDR1 SGHDN, CDR2 FVKESK. Germline trimming cut 4 bases from V and 5 bases from J; bases unmatched to any gene: 4. The CDR3 runs 15 residues. The CDR3 loop is CASSLAGGTNNEQFF. The CDR3 DNA is TGTGCCAGCAGCCTAGCGGGAGGGACGAACAATGAGCAGTTCTTC.

The V call is TRBV28, the J call TRBJ2-6; D unclear. This CDR3 contains 13 residues. V was cut by 6 bases and J by 4 bases, with 7 bases left in between. Germline V gene lookup returns CDR1 MDHEN and CDR2 SYDVKM. The CDR3 loop reads CASSPRGANVLTF. DNA of the CDR3: TGTGCCAGCAGCCCCCGGGGGGCCAACGTCCTGACTTTC. The full variable domain, its missing parts supplied by reference TRBV28 and TRBJ2-6, is DVKVTQSSRYLVKRTGEKVFLECVQDMDHENMFWYRQDPGLGLRLIYFSYDVKMKEKGDIPEGYSVSREKKERFSLILESASTNQTSMYLCASSPRGANVLTFGAGSRLTVL.

The rearrangement uses TRBV27 and TRBJ2-1; perhaps TRBD2 as D (6 bases). Trimming stripped 6 bases from V and 10 bases from J, with 13 bases between. The germline V gene encodes CDR1 MNHEY and CDR2 SMNVEV (reference sequence). The CDR3 is made up of 12 amino acids. CDR3 nucleotides: TGTGCCAGCAGCTCTGGACTACTAGAGCAGTTCTTC. Its translation: CASSSGLLEQFF.

This clone has more than one count but fewer than ten. This chain links TRBV4-2 with TRBJ2-1, with 8 bases lining up with TRBD1. Germline assignment: CDR1 LGHNA and CDR2 YNFKEQ. The CDR3 extends over 15 amino acids. The ends lost 4 bases at V and 7 bases at J; junction bases unmatched: 9. DNA of the CDR3: TGTGCCAGCAGCCCATCCAGGACAGGGCCGAATGAGCAGTTCTTC. This translates into CASSPSRTGPNEQFF.

In this sample, this clone turned up a few times. The chain couples TRBV25-1 to TRBJ1-4, with unresolved D. Germline CDR1 reads MGHDK; CDR2 reads SYGVNS. The ends were cut back, 6 bases at V and 8 bases at J, with 7 bases in the middle. The length of the CDR3 is 11 residues. CDR3 in DNA: TGTGCCAGCAGCCCACAGGAAAAACTGTTTTTT. Protein: CASSPQEKLFF.

The table lists this clone with a count of one. The DNA for the CDR3 is TGTGCCAGCAGCTTAGGAGGAGCGGGAACTGAAGCTTTCTTT. It is translated as CASSLGGAGTEAFF. The V and J genes are TRBV7-9 and TRBJ1-1; D unresolved. The CDR3 extends over 14 amino acids. Deletions cut 1 base from V and 5 bases from J, with 11 bases between. The germline V gene has CDR1 SEHNR and CDR2 FQNEAQ (reference sequence).

This clone has only a few counts. The junction departs from germline at one end; a sequencing error may be responsible. The V gene is TRBV2, the J gene TRBJ2-7; D is undetermined. Germline values: CDR1 SNHLY, CDR2 FYNNEI. This CDR3 comprises 13 residues. The CDR3 DNA is TGTGCCAGCACCCAGTCGCTCTCCTACGAGCGGTACTTC. This encodes CASTQSLSYERYF.

This clone was seen more than once but under ten times. V and J are TRBV25-1 and TRBJ1-5, with D maybe TRBD1 (5 bases). The germline V gene encodes CDR1 MGHDK and CDR2 SYGVNS. The V end was cut by 3 bases, the J end by 13 bases, with 13 bases between. CDR3 length: 12 residues. The CDR3 region is CASSDPTGRQHF. CDR3 sequence (DNA): TGTGCCAGCAGTGATCCGACGGGACGTCAGCATTTT.

This clone was observed a handful of times. The chain uses TRBV19 and TRBJ2-2; D is unresolved. Germline V gene lookup returns CDR1 LNHDA and CDR2 SQIVND (reference sequence). The CDR3 runs 17 residues. Trimming took 3 bases from V and 0 from J, leaving 14 bases between them. The CDR3 spells CASSIRTTNTNTGELFF. The CDR3 region has the DNA TGTGCCAGTAGTATTCGCACGACCAATACGAACACCGGGGAGCTGTTTTTT.

On this clone itself: Relative to the germline gene, one junction end is altered; a read error may explain this. V usage is TRBV2 and J usage is TRBJ1-2, with D possibly being TRBD1 (6 bases). Germline V gene sequence: CDR1 SNHLY, CDR2 FYNNEI. The CDR3 is 12 residues long. DNA of the CDR3: TGTGCCAGCAGAAAACAGGGTAATGGCCACACCTTC. It encodes CASRKQGNGHTF.

The J gene is TRBJ2-2, the V gene TRBV4-2, with 11 bases lining up with TRBD1. This CDR3 comprises 17 residues. V was pared by 3 bases and J by 4 bases, with 7 bases of the junction left unmatched. From germline, CDR1 is LGHNA and CDR2 YNFKEQ. In nucleotides, the CDR3 is TGTGCCAGCAGCCACCCGGGACAGGGGGTCAGCACCGGGGAGCTGTTTTTT. Its translation: CASSHPGQGVSTGELFF.